In this sample, the clone carrying this T cell receptor beta chain turned up many times. These data originate in a study of T cells after yellow fever vaccination. One entry per CDR3 protein, called by TCRdb with MiXCR from the 5' RACE reads. The sample shows about 130,000 distinct CDR3 sequences, more than 7.5% of them seen only once. V lost 2 bases, J lost 3 bases, and 3 bases stayed unmatched. The CDR3 is 16 residues long. Germline-derived CDR1 and CDR2 are SGHVS and FNYEAQ. The sample here was CD8+ T cells sorted from PBMCs, taken on the day of the yellow fever booster vaccination. The chain employs TRBV7-6 and TRBJ2-1; 11 bases align to TRBD2. The TCR sequence derives from a young man who received the YFV17D yellow fever vaccine. The CDR3 loop is CASSLLSGGGYNEQFF. In nucleotides, the CDR3 is TGTGCCAGCAGCTTACTTAGCGGGGGGGGCTACAATGAGCAGTTCTTC. The full variable domain, completed using reference TRBV7-6 and TRBJ2-1, is GAGVSQSPRYKVTKRGQDVALRCDPISGHVSLYWYRQALGQGPEFLTYFNYEAQQDKSGLPNDRFSAERPEGSISTLTIQRTEQRDSAMYRCASSLLSGGGYNEQFFGPGTRLTVL.